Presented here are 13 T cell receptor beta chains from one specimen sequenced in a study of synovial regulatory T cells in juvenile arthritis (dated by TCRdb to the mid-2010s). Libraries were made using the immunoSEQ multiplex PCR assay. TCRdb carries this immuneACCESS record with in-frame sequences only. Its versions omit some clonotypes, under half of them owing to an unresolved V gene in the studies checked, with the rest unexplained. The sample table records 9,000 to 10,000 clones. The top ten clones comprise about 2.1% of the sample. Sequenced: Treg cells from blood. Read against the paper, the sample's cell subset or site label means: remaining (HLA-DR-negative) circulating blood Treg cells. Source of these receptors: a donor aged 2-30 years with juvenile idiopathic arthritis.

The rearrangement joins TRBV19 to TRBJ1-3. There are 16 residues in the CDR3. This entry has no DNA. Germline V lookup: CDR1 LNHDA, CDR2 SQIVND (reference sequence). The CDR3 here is CASSREILISGNTIYF.

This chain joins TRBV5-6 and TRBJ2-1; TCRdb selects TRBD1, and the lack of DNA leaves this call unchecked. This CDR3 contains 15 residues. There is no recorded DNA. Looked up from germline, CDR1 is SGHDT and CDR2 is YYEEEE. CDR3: CASSRLDRGRNEQFF.

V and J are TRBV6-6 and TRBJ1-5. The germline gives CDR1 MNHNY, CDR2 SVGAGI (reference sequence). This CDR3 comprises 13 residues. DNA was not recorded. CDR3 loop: CASSYSINQPQHF.

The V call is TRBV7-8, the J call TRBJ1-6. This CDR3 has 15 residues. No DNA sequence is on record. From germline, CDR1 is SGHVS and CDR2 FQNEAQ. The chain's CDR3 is CASSLAMATRSPLHF.

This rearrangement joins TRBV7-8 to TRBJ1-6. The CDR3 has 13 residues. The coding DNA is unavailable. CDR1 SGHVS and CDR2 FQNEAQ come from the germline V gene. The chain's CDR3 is CASSLVGNSPLHF.

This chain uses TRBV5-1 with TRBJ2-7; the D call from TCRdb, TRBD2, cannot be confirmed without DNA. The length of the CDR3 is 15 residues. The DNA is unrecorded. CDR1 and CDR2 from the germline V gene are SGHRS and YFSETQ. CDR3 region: CASSGGGLLNYEQYF.

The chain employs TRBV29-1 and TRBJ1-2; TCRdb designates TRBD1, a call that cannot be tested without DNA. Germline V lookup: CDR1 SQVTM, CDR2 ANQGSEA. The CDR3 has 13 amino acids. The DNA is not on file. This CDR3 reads CSANRGPNYGYTF.

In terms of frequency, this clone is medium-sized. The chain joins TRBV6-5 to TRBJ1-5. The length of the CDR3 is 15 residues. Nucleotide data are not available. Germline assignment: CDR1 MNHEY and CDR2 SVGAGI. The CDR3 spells CASSYSRGGGQPQHF.

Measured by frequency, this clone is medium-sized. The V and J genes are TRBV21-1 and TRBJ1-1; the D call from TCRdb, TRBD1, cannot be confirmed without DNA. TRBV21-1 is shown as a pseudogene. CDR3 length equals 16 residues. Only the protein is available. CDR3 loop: CASSSPFTGMNTEAFF.

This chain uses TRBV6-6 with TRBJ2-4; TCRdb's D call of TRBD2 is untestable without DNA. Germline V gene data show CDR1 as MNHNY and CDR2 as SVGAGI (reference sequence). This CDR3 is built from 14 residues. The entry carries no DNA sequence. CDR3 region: CASSQRLAKNIQYF.

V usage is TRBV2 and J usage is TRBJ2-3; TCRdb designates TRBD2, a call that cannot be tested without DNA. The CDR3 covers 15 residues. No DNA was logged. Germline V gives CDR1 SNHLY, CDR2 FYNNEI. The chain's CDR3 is CASSDLADRTDTQYF.

The CDR3 region is CASSERGGSYEQYF. The chain uses TRBV11-3 and TRBJ2-5; TCRdb picks TRBD2, but there is no DNA to check that call. The germline gives CDR1 SGHNT, CDR2 YENEEA. The CDR3 consists of 14 residues. The DNA is not on file. Full variable domain (rest looked up from reference TRBV11-3 and TRBJ2-5): EAGVVQSPRYKIIEKKQPVAFWCNPISGHNTLYWYLQNLGQGPELLIRYENEEAVDDSQLPKDRFSAERLKGVDSTLKIQPAELGDSAVYLCASSERGGSYEQYFGPGTRLLVL.

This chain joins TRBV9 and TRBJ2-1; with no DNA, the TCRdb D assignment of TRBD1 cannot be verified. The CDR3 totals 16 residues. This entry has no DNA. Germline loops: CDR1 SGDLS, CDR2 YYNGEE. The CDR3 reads CASSVGSGSSYNEQFF.